These 9 T cell receptor beta chains were sequenced from one sample in a study of shared clonotypes between healthy human individuals. Profiled with immunoSEQ multiplex PCR; TCRdb holds only in-frame clones, not every one. Of some 1.5 million clones listed, approximately 98% are singletons. Material for sequencing was naive CD4+ T cells sorted from blood. Documented subset: CD45RA+ positively selected. Receptors originate from a man between 25 and 39 years old in good health.

This clone was recorded once. This chain joins TRBV19 and TRBJ1-5, with D maybe TRBD1 (6 bases). Germline V gene sequence: CDR1 LNHDA, CDR2 SQIVND (reference sequence). V was trimmed by 1 base and J by 0 bases, leaving 10 bases between them. This CDR3 comprises 16 residues. CDR3: CASSIVDRSSNQPQHF. The CDR3 DNA sequence: TGTGCCAGTAGTATAGTGGACAGAAGTAGCAATCAGCCCCAGCATTTT.

This clone showed up just once. J is TRBJ1-3 and V is TRBV25-1, with D tentatively TRBD1 (5 bases). Germline CDR1 and CDR2: MGHDK and SYGVNS. This CDR3 region has 14 residues. V gave up 3 bases and J gave up 2 bases, with 8 bases separating them. The CDR3 loop reads CASSDPGTGNTIYF. The CDR3 DNA reads TGTGCCAGCAGTGATCCAGGGACTGGAAACACCATATATTTT.

The J gene is TRBJ2-1, the V gene TRBV9; 7 nucleotides align to TRBD2. The CDR3 runs to 14 residues. The V gene's germline CDR1 is SGDLS and CDR2 YYNGEE. Trimming removed 4 bases from V and 3 bases from J; junction bases left unmatched: 4. DNA for the CDR3: TGTGCCAGCAGCTCGAGGACTAGCTACAATGAGCAGTTCTTC. Translating it yields CASSSRTSYNEQFF. Based on the CDR3 plus reference TRBV9 and TRBJ2-1, the full variable domain is DSGVTQTPKHLITATGQRVTLRCSPRSGDLSVYWYQQSLDQGLQFLIQYYNGEERAKGNILERFSAQQFPDLHSELNLSSLELGDSALYFCASSSRTSYNEQFFGPGTRLTVL.

V is TRBV6-1 and J is TRBJ2-7, with D perhaps given as TRBD1 or TRBD2 (5 bases each). The CDR3 sequence is 13 residues long. Germline values: CDR1 MNHNS, CDR2 SASEGT. Deletions cut 4 bases from V and 3 bases from J, with 10 bases between. The CDR3 spells CASSVRDDYEQYF. The CDR3 coding sequence is TGTGCCAGCAGTGTCCGGGACGACTACGAGCAGTACTTC.

This clone was observed a single time. V gene TRBV5-4 combines with J gene TRBJ2-1; no clear D gene. Per the germline V gene, CDR1 is SGHNT and CDR2 is YYREEE (reference sequence). This CDR3 region has 14 residues. Trimming took off 4 bases at V and 3 bases at J, with 11 bases between the two ends. CDR3 nucleotide sequence: TGTGCCAGCAGCAACAAGGACGGCTACAATGAGCAGTTCTTC. This encodes CASSNKDGYNEQFF.

J is TRBJ2-1 and V is TRBV11-2; D is perhaps TRBD1 (6 bases). CDR1 SGHAT and CDR2 FQNNGV come from the germline V gene. V was pared by 5 bases and J by 7 bases, with 30 bases between. The CDR3 sequence is 19 residues long. The CDR3 DNA sequence: TGTGCCAGCAGCCTGACCTTGCGAGGGCGTGCAGGGGTGAGTAATGAGCAGTTCTTC. Translated: CASSLTLRGRAGVSNEQFF.

The count of this clone is one. The genes are TRBV5-4 and TRBJ2-2; 8 nucleotides align to TRBD2. J was trimmed by 5 bases and V by 1 base; bases with no gene match: 4. This CDR3 comprises 15 residues. The germline V gene has CDR1 SGHNT and CDR2 YYREEE (reference sequence). This CDR3 reads CASSLSGRGTGELFF. The CDR3 coding sequence is TGTGCCAGCAGCTTGAGCGGGAGAGGAACCGGGGAGCTGTTTTTT.

The chain employs TRBV5-1 and TRBJ2-3, with 12 bases lining up with TRBD2. Looked up from germline, CDR1 is SGHRS and CDR2 is YFSETQ. V lost 0 bases, J lost 1 base, and 6 bases stayed unmatched. The CDR3 contains 18 residues. CDR3 coding DNA: TGCGCCAGCAGCTTGGGGACTAGCGGGAAAAGGGGCACAGATACGCAGTATTTT. Translation: CASSLGTSGKRGTDTQYF.

The chain recombines TRBV5-1 with TRBJ2-7; 10 nucleotides line up with TRBD1. The germline V gene has CDR1 SGHRS and CDR2 YFSETQ. CDR3 size: 14 residues. The V gene end was trimmed by 0 bases and the J gene end by 6 bases; junction bases not matched to a gene: 3. CDR3 in amino acids: CASSLVGQGLEQYF. CDR3 nucleotides: TGCGCCAGCAGCTTGGTGGGACAGGGGCTCGAGCAGTACTTC.